A single TCR beta chain is shown here with its context. Its antigen is undetermined. These data are taken from a study of blood T cells in healthy people across ages. The wider study: Template switching recovered approximately one barcoded beta molecule for every two T cells.

Researchers isolated at least 6 million PBMCs per sample. Study-wide results and limits: Diversity was estimated from one million T cells, and these estimates were considered underestimates.

Through a sample-barcoded 5' primer and a J-beta primer mix, a second PCR was run for roughly 7 to 12 cycles. TCRdb itself ran the 5' RACE reads through MiXCR, one entry per CDR3 protein. The profile shows around 500,000 distinct CDR3 sequences, about 26% of them singletons. These data were also reused for a study on T cells of mothers and their children. That paper adds: Whether related or unrelated, pairs show similar shaping of TCR recombination output by thymic selection.

The TCR sequence derives from a boy aged 2 to 10 in good health. The material sequenced was blood.

CDR3 nucleotide sequence: TGCAGTGCTAGACCCCCTCGCTCCTACGAGCAGTACTTC. Translation gives CSARPPRSYEQYF. This chain connects TRBV20-1 to TRBJ2-7, with D unclear. The CDR3 sequence is 13 residues long. Trimming stripped 2 bases from V and 0 bases from J, with 8 bases between. Germline V gene data show CDR1 as DFQATT and CDR2 as SNEGSKA (reference sequence).